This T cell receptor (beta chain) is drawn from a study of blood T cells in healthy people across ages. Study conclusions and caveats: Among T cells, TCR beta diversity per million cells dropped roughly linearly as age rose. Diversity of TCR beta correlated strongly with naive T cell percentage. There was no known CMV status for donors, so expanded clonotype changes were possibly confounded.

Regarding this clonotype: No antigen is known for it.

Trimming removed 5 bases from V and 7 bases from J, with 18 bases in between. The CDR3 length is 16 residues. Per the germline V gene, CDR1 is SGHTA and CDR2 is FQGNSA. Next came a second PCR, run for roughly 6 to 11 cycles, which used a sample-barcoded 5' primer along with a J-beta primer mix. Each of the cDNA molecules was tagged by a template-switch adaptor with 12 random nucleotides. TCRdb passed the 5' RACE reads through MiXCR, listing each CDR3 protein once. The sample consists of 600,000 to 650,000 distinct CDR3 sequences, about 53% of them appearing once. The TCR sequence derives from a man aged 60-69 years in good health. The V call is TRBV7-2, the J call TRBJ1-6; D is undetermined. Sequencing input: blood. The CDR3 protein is CASSPSPTARNSPLHF. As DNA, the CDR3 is TGTGCCAGCAGCCCATCCCCCACGGCTAGGAATTCACCCCTCCACTTT. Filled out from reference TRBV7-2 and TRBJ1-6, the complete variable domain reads GAGVSQSPSNKVTEKGKDVELRCDPISGHTALYWYRQSLGQGLEFLIYFQGNSAPDKSGLPSDRFSAERTGGSVSTLTIQRTQQEDSAVYLCASSPSPTARNSPLHFGNGTRLTVT.